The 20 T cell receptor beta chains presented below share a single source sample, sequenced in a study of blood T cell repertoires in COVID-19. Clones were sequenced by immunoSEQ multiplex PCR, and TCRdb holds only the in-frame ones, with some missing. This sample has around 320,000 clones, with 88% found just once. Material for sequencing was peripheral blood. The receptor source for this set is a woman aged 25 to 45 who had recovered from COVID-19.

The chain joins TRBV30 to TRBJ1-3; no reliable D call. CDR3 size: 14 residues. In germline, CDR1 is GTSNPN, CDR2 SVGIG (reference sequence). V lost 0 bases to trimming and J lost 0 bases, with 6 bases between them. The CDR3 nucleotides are TGTGCCTGGAGTGTCGGGAGCTCTGGAAACACCATATATTTT. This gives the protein CAWSVGSSGNTIYF.

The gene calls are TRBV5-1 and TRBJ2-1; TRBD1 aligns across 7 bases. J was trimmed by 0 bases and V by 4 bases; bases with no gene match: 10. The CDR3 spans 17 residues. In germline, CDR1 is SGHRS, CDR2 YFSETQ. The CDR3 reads CASSARDSPNSYNEQFF. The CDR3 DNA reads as TGCGCCAGCAGCGCAAGGGACAGCCCTAACTCCTACAATGAGCAGTTCTTC.

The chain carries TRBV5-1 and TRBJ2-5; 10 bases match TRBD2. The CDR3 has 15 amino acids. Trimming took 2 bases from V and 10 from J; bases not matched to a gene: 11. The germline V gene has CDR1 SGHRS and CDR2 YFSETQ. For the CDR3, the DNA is TGCGCCAGCAGCTTTACTAGCGGGGTCCTAACGGACCAGTACTTC. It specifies CASSFTSGVLTDQYF.

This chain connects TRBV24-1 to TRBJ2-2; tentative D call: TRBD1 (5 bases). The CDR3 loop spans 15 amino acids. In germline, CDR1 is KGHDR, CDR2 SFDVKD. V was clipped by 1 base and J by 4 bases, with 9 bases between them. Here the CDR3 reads CATSDLRGGTGELFF. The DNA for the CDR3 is TGTGCCACCAGTGATTTAAGGGGTGGCACCGGGGAGCTGTTTTTT.

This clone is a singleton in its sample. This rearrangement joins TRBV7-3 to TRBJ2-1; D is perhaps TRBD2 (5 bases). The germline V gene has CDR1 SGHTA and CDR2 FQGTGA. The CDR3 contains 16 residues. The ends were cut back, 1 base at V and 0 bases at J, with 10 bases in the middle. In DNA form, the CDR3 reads TGTGCCAGCAGCTTAAGTCTAGCTAACTCCTACAATGAGCAGTTCTTC. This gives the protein CASSLSLANSYNEQFF.

In nucleotides, the CDR3 is TGTGCCAGAAGCCCGGGACACTTCTACGCGGAGCAGTACTTC. Protein sequence: CARSPGHFYAEQYF. V gene TRBV5-3 combines with J gene TRBJ2-7; a weak D match, TRBD1 (6 bases). TRBV5-3 is an ORF, and what it does is uncertain. The CDR3 covers 14 residues. V was trimmed by 4 bases and J by 7 bases, leaving 18 bases between them.

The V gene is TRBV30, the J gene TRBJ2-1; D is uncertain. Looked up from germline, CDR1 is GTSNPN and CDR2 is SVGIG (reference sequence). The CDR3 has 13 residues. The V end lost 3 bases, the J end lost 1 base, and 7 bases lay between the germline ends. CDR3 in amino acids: CAWSGGSYNEQFF. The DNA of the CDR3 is TGTGCCTGGAGCGGCGGATCCTACAATGAGCAGTTCTTC.

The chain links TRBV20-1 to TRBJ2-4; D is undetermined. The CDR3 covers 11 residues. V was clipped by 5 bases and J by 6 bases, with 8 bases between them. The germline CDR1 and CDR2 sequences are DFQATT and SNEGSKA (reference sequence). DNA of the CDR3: TGCAGTGCTGCCTATCGAAACATTCAGTACTTC. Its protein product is CSAAYRNIQYF.

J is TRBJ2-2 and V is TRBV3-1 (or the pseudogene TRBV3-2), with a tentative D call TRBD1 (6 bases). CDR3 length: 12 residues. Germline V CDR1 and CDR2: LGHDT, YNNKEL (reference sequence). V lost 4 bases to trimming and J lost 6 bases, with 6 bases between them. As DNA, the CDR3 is TGTGCCAGCAGCCCAGGGGCCGGGGAGCTGTTTTTT. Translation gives CASSPGAGELFF.

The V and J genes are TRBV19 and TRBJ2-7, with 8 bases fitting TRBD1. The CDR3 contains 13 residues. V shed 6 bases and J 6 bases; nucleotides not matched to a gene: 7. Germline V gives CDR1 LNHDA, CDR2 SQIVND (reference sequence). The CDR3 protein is CASSPTGDAEQYF. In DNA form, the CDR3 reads TGTGCCAGTAGCCCGACAGGGGATGCCGAGCAGTACTTC.

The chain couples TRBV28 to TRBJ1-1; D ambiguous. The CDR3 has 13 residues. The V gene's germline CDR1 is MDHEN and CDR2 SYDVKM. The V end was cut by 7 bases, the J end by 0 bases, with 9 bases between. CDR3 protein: CASIPHLNTEAFF. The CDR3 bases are TGTGCCAGCATCCCACACCTGAACACTGAAGCTTTCTTT.

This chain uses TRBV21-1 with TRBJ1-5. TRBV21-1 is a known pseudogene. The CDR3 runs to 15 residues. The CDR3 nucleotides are TGTGCCAGCAGCAAAGCGGAAAGGAGTGATCAGCCCCAGCATTTT. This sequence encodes CASSKAERSDQPQHF.

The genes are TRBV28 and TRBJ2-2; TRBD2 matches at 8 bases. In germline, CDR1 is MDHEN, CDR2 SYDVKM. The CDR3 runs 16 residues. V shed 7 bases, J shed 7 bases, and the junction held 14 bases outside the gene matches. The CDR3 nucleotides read TGTGCCAGCACTAGAGCGGGGGAGACAGGCAACGGGGAGCTGTTTTTT. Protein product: CASTRAGETGNGELFF.

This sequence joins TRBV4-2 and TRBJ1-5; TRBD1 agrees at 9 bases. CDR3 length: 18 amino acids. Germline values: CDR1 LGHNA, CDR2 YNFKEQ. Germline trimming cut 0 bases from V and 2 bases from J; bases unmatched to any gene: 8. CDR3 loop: CASSQEDRGFLRNQPQHF. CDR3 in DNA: TGTGCCAGCAGCCAAGAGGACAGGGGTTTTTTGCGCAATCAGCCCCAGCATTTT.

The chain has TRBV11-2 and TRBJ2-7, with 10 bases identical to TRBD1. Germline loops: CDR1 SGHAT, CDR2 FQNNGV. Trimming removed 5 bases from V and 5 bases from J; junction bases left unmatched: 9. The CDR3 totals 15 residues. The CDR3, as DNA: TGTGCCAGCAGCCAATGGTGGACAGGGGGTAACGAGCAGTACTTC. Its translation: CASSQWWTGGNEQYF.

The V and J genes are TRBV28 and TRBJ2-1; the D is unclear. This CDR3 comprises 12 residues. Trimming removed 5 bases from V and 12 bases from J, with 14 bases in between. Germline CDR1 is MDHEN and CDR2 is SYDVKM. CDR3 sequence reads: CASSPPTTGQFF. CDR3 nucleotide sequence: TGTGCCAGCAGTCCCCCCACCACGGGGCAGTTCTTC.

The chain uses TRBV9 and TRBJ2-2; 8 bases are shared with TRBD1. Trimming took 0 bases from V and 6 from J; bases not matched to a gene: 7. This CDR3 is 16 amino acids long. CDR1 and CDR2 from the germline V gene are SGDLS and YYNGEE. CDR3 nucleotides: TGTGCCAGCAGCGTAGCCACGGCAGGGGGCTCCGGGGAGCTGTTTTTT. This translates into CASSVATAGGSGELFF.

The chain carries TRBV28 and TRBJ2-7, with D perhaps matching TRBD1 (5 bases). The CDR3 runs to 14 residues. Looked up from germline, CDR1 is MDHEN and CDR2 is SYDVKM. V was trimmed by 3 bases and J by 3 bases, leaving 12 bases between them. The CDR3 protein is CASSFNTGYYEQYF. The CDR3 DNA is TGTGCCAGCAGTTTCAATACAGGATACTACGAGCAGTACTTC.

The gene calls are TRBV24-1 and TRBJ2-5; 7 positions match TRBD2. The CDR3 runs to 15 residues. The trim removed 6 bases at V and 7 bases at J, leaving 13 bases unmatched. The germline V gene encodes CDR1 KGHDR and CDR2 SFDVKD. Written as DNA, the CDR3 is TGTGCCACCAGTCAAGCGGGGAGCTACAATGCGACCCAGTACTTC. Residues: CATSQAGSYNATQYF.

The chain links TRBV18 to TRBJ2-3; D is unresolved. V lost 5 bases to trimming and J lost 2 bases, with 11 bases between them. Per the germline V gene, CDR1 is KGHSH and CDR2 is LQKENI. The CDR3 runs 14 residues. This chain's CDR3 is CASSDPQLTDTQYF. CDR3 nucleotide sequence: TGTGCCAGCTCAGATCCACAGCTCACAGATACGCAGTATTTT.